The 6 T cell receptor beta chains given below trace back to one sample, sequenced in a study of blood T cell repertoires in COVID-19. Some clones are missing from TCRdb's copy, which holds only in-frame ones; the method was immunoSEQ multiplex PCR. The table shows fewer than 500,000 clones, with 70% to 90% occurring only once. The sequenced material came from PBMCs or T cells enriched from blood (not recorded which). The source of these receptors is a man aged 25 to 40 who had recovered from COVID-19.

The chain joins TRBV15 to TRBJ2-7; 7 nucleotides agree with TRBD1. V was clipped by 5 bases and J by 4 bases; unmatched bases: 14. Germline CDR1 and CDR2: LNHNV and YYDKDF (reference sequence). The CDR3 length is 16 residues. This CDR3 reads CATSYGQAQGEYEQYF. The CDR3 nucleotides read TGTGCCACCAGCTATGGACAGGCCCAGGGGGAATACGAGCAGTACTTC. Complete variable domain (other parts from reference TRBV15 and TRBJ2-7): DAMVIQNPRYQVTQFGKPVTLSCSQTLNHNVMYWYQQKSSQAPKLLFHYYDKDFNNEADTPDNFQSRRPNTSFCFLDIRSPGLGDTAMYLCATSYGQAQGEYEQYFGPGTRLTVT.

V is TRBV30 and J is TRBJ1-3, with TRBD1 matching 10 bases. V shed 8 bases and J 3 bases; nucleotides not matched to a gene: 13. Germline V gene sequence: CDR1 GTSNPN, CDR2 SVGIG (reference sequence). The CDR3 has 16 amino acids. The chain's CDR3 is CAMNAGTGAFGNTIYF. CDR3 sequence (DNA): TGTGCCATGAACGCCGGGACAGGGGCATTTGGAAACACCATATATTTT.

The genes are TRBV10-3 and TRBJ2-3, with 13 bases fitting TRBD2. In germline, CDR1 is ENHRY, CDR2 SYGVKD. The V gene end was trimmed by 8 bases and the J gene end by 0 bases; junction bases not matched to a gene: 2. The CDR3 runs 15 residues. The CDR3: CAIGTSGASTDTQYF. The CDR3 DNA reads TGTGCCATCGGGACTAGCGGGGCTAGCACAGATACGCAGTATTTT.

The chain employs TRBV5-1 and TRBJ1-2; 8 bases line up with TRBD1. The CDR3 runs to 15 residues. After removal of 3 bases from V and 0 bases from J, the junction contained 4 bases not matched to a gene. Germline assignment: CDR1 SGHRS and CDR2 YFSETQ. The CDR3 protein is CASSSDRASNYGYTF. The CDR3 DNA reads TGCGCCAGCAGCTCGGACAGGGCTTCTAACTATGGCTACACCTTC.

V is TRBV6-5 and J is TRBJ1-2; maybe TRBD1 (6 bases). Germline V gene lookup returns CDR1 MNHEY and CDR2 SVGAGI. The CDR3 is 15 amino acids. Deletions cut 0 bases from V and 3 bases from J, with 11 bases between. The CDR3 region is CASSYSSRGHYGYTF. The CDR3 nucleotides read TGTGCCAGCAGTTACTCGTCCAGGGGACACTATGGCTACACCTTC.

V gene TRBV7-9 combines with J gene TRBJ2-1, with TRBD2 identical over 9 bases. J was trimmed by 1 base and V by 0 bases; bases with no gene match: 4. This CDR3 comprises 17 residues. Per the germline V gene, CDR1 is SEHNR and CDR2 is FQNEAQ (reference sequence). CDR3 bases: TGTGCCAGCAGCTTAGCGCAGCGGGGGGCATCCTACAATGAGCAGTTCTTC. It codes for CASSLAQRGASYNEQFF.